The clone carrying this TCR beta chain was observed many times. The sample originates from a study of neurological immune-mediated disorders. The CDR3 runs 15 residues. The J segment lost 10 bases and the V segment lost 3 bases, leaving 8 bases of the junction unmatched. TCRdb independently ran MiXCR on the 5' RACE reads; one entry per CDR3 protein. The sample has around 44,000 distinct CDR3 sequences, approximately 14% seen once. The genes are TRBV12-3 or TRBV12-4 and TRBJ2-1, with 11 positions matching TRBD1. The sequenced material came from CD4+ T cells from blood. The origin of this receptor is a woman aged 55 to 70 with HTLV-1-associated myelopathy (HAM/TSP). The CDR3 region is CASSLWGQGVREQFF. The CDR3 coding sequence is TGTGCCAGCAGTTTGTGGGGACAGGGGGTAAGGGAGCAGTTCTTC.